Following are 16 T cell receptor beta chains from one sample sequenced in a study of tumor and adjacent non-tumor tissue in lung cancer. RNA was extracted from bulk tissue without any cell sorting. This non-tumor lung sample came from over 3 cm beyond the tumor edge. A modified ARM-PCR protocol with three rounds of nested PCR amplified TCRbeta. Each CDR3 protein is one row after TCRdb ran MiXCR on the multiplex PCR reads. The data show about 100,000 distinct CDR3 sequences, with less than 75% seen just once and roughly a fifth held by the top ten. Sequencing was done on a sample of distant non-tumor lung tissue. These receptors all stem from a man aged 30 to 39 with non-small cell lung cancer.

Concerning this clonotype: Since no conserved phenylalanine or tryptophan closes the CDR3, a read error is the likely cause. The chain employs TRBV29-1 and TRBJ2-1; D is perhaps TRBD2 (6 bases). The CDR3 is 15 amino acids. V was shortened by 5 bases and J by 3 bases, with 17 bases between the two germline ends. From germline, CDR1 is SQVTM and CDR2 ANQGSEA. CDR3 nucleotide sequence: TGCAGCGTTACCATCGGCCGTAGCGGCTACAATGAGCAGTTCGTC. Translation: CSVTIGRSGYNEQFV.

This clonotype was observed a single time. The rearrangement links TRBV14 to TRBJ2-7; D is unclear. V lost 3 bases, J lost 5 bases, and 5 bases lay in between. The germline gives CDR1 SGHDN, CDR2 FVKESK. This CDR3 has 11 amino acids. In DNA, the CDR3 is TGTGCCAGCAGCCACGCCCACGAGCAGTACTTC. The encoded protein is CASSHAHEQYF.

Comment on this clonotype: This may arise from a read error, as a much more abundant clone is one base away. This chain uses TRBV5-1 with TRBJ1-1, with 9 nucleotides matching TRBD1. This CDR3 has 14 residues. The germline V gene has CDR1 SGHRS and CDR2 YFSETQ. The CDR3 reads CASSITGGLTEALF. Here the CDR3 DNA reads TGCGCCAGCAGCATCACAGGGGGCCTTACTGAAGCTCTCTTT.

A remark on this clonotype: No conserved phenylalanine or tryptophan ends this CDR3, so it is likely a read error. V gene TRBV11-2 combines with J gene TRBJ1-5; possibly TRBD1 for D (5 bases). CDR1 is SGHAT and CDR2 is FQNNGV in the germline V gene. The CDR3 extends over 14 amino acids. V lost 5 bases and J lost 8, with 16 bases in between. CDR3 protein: CASSRTGGREPQHL. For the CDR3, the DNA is TGTGCCAGCAGCAGGACGGGGGGTCGAGAGCCCCAGCATCTT.

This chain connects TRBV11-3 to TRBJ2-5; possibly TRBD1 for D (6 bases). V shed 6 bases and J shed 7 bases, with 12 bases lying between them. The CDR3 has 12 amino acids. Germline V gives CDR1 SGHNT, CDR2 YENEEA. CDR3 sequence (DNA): TGTGCCAGCAGTAGGGACACCGGGACCCAGTACTTC. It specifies CASSRDTGTQYF.

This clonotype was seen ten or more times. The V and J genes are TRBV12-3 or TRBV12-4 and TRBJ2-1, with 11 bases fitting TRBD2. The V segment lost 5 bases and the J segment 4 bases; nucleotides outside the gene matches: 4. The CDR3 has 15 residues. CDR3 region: CASSHRTSGYNEQFF. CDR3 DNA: TGTGCCAGCAGTCACCGGACTAGCGGGTACAATGAGCAGTTCTTC.

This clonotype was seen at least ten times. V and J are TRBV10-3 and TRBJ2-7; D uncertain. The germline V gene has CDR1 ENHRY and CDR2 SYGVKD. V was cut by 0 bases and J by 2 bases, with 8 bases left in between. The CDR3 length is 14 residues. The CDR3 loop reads CAISESATAYEQYF. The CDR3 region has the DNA TGTGCCATCAGTGAGTCGGCTACCGCCTACGAGCAGTACTTC.

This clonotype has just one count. CDR3 DNA sequence: TGCAGTGCCCCCAGGGTCGTCACAGATACGCAGTATTTT. It is translated as CSAPRVVTDTQYF. The rearrangement links TRBV20-1 to TRBJ2-3; tentatively, D is TRBD1 (5 bases). The germline V gene has CDR1 DFQATT and CDR2 SNEGSKA (reference sequence). The V end was cut by 6 bases, the J end by 2 bases, with 12 bases between. CDR3 length: 13 residues.

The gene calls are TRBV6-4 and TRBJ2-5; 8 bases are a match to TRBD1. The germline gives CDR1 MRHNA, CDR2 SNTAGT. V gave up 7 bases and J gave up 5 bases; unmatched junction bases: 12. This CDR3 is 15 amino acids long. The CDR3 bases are TGTGCCAGCACATCGGGGACAGGTCCAGGGGAGACCCAGTACTTC. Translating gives CASTSGTGPGETQYF.

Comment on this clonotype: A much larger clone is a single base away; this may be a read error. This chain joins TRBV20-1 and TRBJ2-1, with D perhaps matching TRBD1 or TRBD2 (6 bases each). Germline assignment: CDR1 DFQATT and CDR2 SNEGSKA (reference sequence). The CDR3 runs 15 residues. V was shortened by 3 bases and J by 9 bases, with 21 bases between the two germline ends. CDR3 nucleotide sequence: TGCAGTGCTAGTATGGGGGGCCGAGGAGGGCGTGAGCAGTTCTTC. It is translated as CSASMGGRGGREQFF.

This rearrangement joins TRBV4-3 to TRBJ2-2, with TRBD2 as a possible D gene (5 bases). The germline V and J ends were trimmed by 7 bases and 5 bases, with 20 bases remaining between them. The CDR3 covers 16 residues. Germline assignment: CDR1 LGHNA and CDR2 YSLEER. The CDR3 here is CASTQGPCRGTGELFF. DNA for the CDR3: TGCGCCAGCACTCAAGGTCCGTGCCGAGGGACCGGGGAGCTGTTTTTT.

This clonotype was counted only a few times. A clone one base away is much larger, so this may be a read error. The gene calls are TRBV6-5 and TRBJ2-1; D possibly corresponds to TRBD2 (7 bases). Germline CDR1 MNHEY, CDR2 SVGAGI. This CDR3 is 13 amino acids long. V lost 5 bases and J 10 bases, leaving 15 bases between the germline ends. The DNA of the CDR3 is TGTGCCAGCAGTGACACCGAGGGGGGGGAGCAGTTCTTC. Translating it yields CASSDTEGGEQFF.

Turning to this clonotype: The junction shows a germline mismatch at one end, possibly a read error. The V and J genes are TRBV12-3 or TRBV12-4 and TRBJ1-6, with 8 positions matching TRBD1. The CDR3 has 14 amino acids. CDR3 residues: CASSLWTGSSLLHF. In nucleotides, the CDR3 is TGTGCCAGCAGTTTATGGACAGGGTCTTCACTCCTCCACTTT.

In DNA form, the CDR3 reads TGCAGTGCCATCTCCGGGGACAGCTTCACAGATACGCAGTATTTT. Translating it yields CSAISGDSFTDTQYF. The V gene is TRBV20-1, the J gene TRBJ2-3; 7 bases align to TRBD1. V shed 6 bases, J shed 2 bases, and the junction held 11 bases outside the gene matches. Germline V CDR1 and CDR2: DFQATT, SNEGSKA (reference sequence). This CDR3 has 15 amino acids.

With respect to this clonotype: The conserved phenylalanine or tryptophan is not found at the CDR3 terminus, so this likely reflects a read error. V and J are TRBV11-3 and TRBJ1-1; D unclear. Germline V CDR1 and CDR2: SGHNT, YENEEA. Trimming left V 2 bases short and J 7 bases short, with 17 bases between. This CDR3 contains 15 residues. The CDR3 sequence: CASSLYSLSGIEAFY. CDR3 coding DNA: TGTGCCAGCAGCTTATATAGCCTATCAGGCATTGAAGCTTTCTAT.

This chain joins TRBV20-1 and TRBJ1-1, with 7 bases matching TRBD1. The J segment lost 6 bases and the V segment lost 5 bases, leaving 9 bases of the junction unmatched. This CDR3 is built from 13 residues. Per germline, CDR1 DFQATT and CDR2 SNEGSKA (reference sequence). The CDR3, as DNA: TGCAGTGCTCACATCGCAGGGGGGGCTGAAGCTTTCTTT. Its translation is CSAHIAGGAEAFF.